The 8 T cell receptor beta chains in this list originate from one sample, sequenced in a study of CD8+ T cells in alopecia areata (dated by TCRdb to the late 2010s). The protocol used for the library was the immunoSEQ multiplex PCR assay. To provide template for TCR sequencing, every sample had RNA extracted and reverse transcribed into cDNA. The immuneACCESS repertoire file appears here via TCRdb, limited to in-frame rearrangements. These files lack a portion of the clones; in checked studies, under half of the deficit traces to unresolved V genes, and the cause of the others is not known. This sample holds 150,000 to 200,000 clones; around 50% were observed only once. Of the sample, roughly 15% is held by the ten largest clones. The time point label corresponds to: baseline before oral tofacitinib. Source: CD4+ T cells sorted from blood, taken at week 0. These receptors came from a human donor with alopecia areata.

J is TRBJ2-5 and V is TRBV4-1; the D is unclear. Deletions cut 0 bases from V and 1 base from J, with 0 bases between. The germline gives CDR1 MGHRA, CDR2 YSYEKL. The CDR3 sequence is 12 residues long. This chain's CDR3 is CASSQDQETQYF. The CDR3 DNA reads as TGCGCCAGCAGCCAAGACCAAGAGACCCAGTACTTC.

The sample holds a few counts of this clone. The CDR3 nucleotides are TGTGCCAGCAGGGCCAGGGGACTAGTCACCTACGAGCAGTACTTC. It translates to CASRARGLVTYEQYF. The chain uses TRBV6-5 and TRBJ2-7; 8 bases align to TRBD2. The CDR3 sequence is 15 residues long. The V gene's germline CDR1 is MNHEY and CDR2 SVGAGI. V was pared by 6 bases and J by 2 bases, with 9 bases of the junction left unmatched.

This chain connects TRBV25-1 to TRBJ2-2, with D possibly matching TRBD2 (5 bases). Germline CDR1 MGHDK, CDR2 SYGVNS. V lost 5 bases and J 7 bases, leaving 8 bases between the germline ends. The CDR3 extends over 12 amino acids. CDR3 in amino acids: CASSRSVGELFF. DNA of the CDR3: TGTGCCAGCAGTCGTAGCGTCGGGGAGCTGTTTTTT.

The chain joins TRBV29-1 to TRBJ1-2, with D tentatively TRBD1 (6 bases). V lost 8 bases and J lost 6, with 13 bases in between. CDR3 length: 11 amino acids. Germline values: CDR1 SQVTM, CDR2 ANQGSEA. CDR3 residues: CSIRQVHGYTF. As DNA, the CDR3 is TGCAGCATTCGACAGGTGCATGGCTACACCTTC.

Only one count was recorded for this clone. V and J are TRBV6-6 and TRBJ2-7; 7 bases are shared with TRBD1. Germline V gene sequence: CDR1 MNHNY, CDR2 SVGAGI (reference sequence). This CDR3 is 15 amino acids long. Trimming took 2 bases from V and 3 from J; bases not matched to a gene: 7. The CDR3 coding sequence is TGTGCCAGCAGTTACCCCTTGACAGGGATCTACGAGCAGTACTTC. It is translated as CASSYPLTGIYEQYF.

This rearrangement joins TRBV6-5 to TRBJ2-5, with a possible D match to TRBD2 (5 bases). The germline CDR1 and CDR2 sequences are MNHEY and SVGAGI. Trimming took 2 bases from V and 2 from J, leaving 9 bases between them. The CDR3 consists of 14 residues. CDR3 protein: CASSYRRGQETQYF. CDR3 bases: TGTGCCAGCAGTTACCGCCGGGGACAAGAGACCCAGTACTTC.

This rearrangement joins TRBV4-2 to TRBJ1-1; 7 nucleotides agree with TRBD1. V trimming: 4 bases; J trimming: 0 bases; junction bases outside the gene matches: 8. The length of the CDR3 is 16 residues. The germline gives CDR1 LGHNA, CDR2 YNFKEQ. The CDR3 sequence: CASSLEGARVNTEAFF. The CDR3 DNA follows: TGTGCCAGCAGCCTTGAGGGGGCCAGGGTGAACACTGAAGCTTTCTTT.

This chain connects TRBV4-1 to TRBJ1-5; possible D gene TRBD1, 6 bases. From germline, CDR1 is MGHRA and CDR2 YSYEKL. This CDR3 comprises 15 residues. V lost 6 bases to trimming and J lost 6 bases, with 18 bases between them. The CDR3 coding sequence is TGCGCCAGCAGTCGCGGGGCACCACAGGGTCAGCCCCAGCATTTT. This gives the protein CASSRGAPQGQPQHF.